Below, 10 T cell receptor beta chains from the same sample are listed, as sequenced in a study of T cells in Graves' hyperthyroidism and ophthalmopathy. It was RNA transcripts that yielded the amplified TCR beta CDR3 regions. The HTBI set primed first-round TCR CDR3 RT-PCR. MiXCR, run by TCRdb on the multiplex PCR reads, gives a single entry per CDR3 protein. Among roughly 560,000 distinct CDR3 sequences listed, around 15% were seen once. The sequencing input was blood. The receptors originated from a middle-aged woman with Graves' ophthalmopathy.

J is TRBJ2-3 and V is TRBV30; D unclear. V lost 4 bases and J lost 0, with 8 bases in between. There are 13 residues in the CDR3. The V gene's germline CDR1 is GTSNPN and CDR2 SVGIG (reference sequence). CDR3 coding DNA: TGTGCCTGGACTCCCGACAGCACAGATACGCAGTATTTT. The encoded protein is CAWTPDSTDTQYF.

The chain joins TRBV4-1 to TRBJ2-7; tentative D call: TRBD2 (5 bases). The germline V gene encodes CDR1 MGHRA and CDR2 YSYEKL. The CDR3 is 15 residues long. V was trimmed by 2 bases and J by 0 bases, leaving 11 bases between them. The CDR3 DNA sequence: TGCGCCAGCAGCCAACATAGCGTAAGCTCCTACGAGCAGTACTTC. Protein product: CASSQHSVSSYEQYF.

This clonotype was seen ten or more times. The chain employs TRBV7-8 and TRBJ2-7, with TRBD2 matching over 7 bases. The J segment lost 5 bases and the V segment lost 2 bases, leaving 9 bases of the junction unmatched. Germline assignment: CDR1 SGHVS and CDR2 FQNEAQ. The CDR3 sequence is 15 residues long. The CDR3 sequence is CASSLRAGDLHEQYF. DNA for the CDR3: TGTGCCAGCAGCTTACGGGCGGGAGATCTTCACGAGCAGTACTTC.

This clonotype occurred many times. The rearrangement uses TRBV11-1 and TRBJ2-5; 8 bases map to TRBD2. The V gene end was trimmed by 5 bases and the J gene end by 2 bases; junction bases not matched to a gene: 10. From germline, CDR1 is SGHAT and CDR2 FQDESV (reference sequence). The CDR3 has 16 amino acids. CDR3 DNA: TGTGCCAGCAGCCCCCGTGAAGCGGGAGAACAAGAGACCCAGTACTTC. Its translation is CASSPREAGEQETQYF.

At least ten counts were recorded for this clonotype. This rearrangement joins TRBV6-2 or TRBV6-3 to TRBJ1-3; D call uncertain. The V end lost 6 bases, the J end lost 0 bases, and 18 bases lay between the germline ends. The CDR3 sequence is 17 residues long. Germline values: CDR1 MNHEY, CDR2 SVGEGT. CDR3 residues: CASSFLPTRSSGNTIYF. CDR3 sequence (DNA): TGTGCCAGCAGCTTTCTCCCGACCCGTAGCTCTGGAAACACCATATATTTT.

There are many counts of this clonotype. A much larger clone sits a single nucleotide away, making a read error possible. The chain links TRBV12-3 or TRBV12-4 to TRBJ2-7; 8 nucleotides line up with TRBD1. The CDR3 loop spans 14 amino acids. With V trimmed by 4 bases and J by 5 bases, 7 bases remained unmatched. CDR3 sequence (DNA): TGTGCCAGCAGTTCGCAGGGGGCATCCCACGAGCAGTACTTC. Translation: CASSSQGASHEQYF.

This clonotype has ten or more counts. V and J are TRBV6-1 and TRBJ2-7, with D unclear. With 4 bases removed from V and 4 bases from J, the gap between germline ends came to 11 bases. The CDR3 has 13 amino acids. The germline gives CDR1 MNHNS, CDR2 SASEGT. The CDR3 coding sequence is TGTGCCAGCAGTGGAATCTCCGGGTACGAGCAGTACTTC. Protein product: CASSGISGYEQYF.

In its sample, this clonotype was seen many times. The CDR3 sequence is CATSRDMGGNSYEQYF. CDR3 coding DNA: TGTGCCACCAGCAGAGACATGGGCGGTAACTCCTACGAGCAGTACTTC. The chain links TRBV15 to TRBJ2-7; D not certain. Between the trimmed V and J ends, which lost 0 bases and 0 bases, there was a span of 12 bases. This CDR3 spans 16 amino acids. Germline lookup yields CDR1 LNHNV and CDR2 YYDKDF (reference sequence).

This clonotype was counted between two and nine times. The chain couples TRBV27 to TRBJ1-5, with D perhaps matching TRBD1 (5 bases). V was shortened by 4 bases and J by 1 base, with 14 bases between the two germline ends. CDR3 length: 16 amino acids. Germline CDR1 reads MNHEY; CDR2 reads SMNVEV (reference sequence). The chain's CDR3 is CASSSRAGTSNQPQHF. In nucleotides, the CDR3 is TGTGCCAGCAGTTCCCGTGCTGGGACGAGCAATCAGCCCCAGCATTTT.

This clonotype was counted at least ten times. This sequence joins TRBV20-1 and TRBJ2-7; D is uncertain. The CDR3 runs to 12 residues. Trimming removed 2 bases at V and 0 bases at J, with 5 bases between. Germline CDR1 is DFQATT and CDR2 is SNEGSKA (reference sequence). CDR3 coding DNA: TGCAGTGCTAGAACGAACTCCTACGAGCAGTACTTC. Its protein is CSARTNSYEQYF.